A single TCR beta chain is shown here with its context. Its specificity is unknown. Through a sample-barcoded 5' primer and a J-beta primer mix, a second PCR was run for about 7 to 12 cycles. Using its own MiXCR run on the 5' RACE reads, TCRdb lists one record per CDR3 protein. The sample shows some 370,000 distinct CDR3 sequences, about 52% of them seen only once. This sample stems from a study of blood T cells in healthy people across ages. Study findings and constraints: TCR beta diversity, measured per million T cells, fell in a roughly linear way with age. Long-lived donors carried more naive CD4+ cells and greater diversity than aged donors.

Germline assignment: CDR1 MDHEN and CDR2 SYDVKM. The CDR3 spans 11 residues. V dropped 5 bases and J dropped 7 bases, with 8 bases sitting between them. Sample donors were healthy Caucasian individuals that came from Russia, aged 6 to 90. A minimum of 5 micrograms of total RNA was extracted per sample. J is TRBJ1-2 and V is TRBV28; D is uncertain. This TCR derives from a man aged 60 to 75 in good health. The sample was blood. The CDR3 sequence: CASSTVSGYTF. In DNA, the CDR3 is TGTGCCAGCAGTACAGTCTCTGGCTACACCTTC.